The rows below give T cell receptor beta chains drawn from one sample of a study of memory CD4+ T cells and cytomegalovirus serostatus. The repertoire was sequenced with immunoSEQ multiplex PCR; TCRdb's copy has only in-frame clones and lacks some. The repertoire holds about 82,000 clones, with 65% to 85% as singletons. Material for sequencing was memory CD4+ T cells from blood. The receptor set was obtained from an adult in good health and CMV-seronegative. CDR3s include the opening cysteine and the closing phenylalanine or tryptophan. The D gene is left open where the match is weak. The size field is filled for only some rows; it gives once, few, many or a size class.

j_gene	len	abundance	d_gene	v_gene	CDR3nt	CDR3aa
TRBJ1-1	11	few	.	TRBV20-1	TGCAGGCTAGGGGGGTTGAATGAAGCTTTCTTT	CRLGGLNEAFF
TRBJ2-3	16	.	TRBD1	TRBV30	TGTGCCTGGAGTCGGGGACAGGGGATTACCACAGATACGCAGTATTTT	CAWSRGQGITTDTQYF
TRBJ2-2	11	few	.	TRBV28	TGTGCCAGCCAAACGACCGGGGAGCTGTTTTTT	CASQTTGELFF
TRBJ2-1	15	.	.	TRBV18	TGTGCCAGCTCACCCCTCGGGGGTGCCTACAATGAGCAGTTCTTC	CASSPLGGAYNEQFF
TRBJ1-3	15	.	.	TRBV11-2	TGTGCCAGCAGCTTAGAAGGGTACTCTGGAAACACCATATATTTT	CASSLEGYSGNTIYF
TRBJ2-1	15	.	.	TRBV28	TGTGCCAGCAGTTTATTTACGCTTCGGGGGAATGAGCAGTTCTTC	CASSLFTLRGNEQFF
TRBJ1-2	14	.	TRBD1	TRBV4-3	TGCGCCAGCAGCCAGAGGACAGGGGACTATGGCTACACCTTC	CASSQRTGDYGYTF
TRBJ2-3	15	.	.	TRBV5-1	TGCGCCAGCAGCCCGGACAGCACTAGCACAGATACGCAGTATTTT	CASSPDSTSTDTQYF
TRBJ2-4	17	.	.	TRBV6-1	TGTGCCAGCAGTGAGATACAATCAGGGGTAGCCAAAAACATTCAGTACTTC	CASSEIQSGVAKNIQYF
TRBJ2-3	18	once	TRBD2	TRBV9	TGTGCCAGCAGCCTGGGGGCTAGCGGGGGTGCTCTCACAGATACGCAGTATTTT	CASSLGASGGALTDTQYF
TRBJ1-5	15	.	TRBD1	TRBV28	TGTGCCAGCAGTTTACCTGGACAGGGGGTCGGAAGGCGGCATTTT	CASSLPGQGVGRRHF
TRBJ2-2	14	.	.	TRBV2	TGTGCCAGCAGTGAAAGCCTGAACACCGGGGAGCTGTTTTTT	CASSESLNTGELFF
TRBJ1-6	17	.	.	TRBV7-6	TGTGCCAGCAGCTTAGCGGCCCCGAGCTCCTATAATTCACCCCTCCACTTT	CASSLAAPSSYNSPLHF
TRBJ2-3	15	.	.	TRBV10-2	TGCGCCAGCAGTGACGTAAATCTAGCATTAGATACGCAGTATTTT	CASSDVNLALDTQYF
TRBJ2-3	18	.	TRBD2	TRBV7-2	TGTGCCAGCAGCTTACTAGCGGGGGTAAAACTAGCACAGATAACGCAGTATTTT	CASSLLAGVKLAQITQYF
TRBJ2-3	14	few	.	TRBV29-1	TGCAGCGACGGCCCGGATCCTAGCACAGATACGCAGTATTTT	CSDGPDPSTDTQYF
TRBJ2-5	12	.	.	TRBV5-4	TGTGCCAGCAGCTTCCCCGGGGAGACCCAGTACTTC	CASSFPGETQYF
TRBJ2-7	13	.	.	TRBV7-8	TGTGCCAGCAGCTTGAGCAGGTACTACGAGCAGTACTTC	CASSLSRYYEQYF
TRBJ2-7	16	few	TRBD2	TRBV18	TGTGCCAGCTCAAAAGCGTCTAGCGGGGGCAACTACGAGCAGTACTTC	CASSKASSGGNYEQYF
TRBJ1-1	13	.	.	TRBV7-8	TGTGCCAGCAGCAGCGGCGCAACAGGGGAAGCTTTCTTT	CASSSGATGEAFF
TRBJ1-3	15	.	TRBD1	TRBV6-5	TGTGCCAGCAGTCGGACAGGGGGCACTGGAAACACCATATATTTT	CASSRTGGTGNTIYF
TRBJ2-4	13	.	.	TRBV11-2	TGTGCCAGCAGCTTAGGGACAGTAAACATTCAGTACTTC	CASSLGTVNIQYF
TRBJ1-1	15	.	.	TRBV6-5	TGTGCCAGCAGTTACCACGCTACAGGCGGCACTGAAGCTTTCTTT	CASSYHATGGTEAFF
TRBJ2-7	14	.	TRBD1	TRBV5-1	TGCGCCAGCAGCTTGACAGGGGTAGGATACGAGCAGTACTTC	CASSLTGVGYEQYF